The rows below give T cell receptor beta chains drawn from one sample of a study of beta chain features in type 1 diabetes. TCRdb's table, derived via immunoSEQ multiplex PCR, lists solely in-frame clones and lacks some. The table records around 310,000 clones, 11% of them present only once. The specimen sequenced was naive CD4+ T cells from blood. Receptor source: a woman aged 25 to 39 in good health. Each CDR3 is given with its conserved first and last residue. The D gene is left open where the match is weak. A clone size is listed for some rows: how often the clone was seen (once, few, many), or a class if it is expanded.

D gene	V gene	clone size	J gene	CDR3 protein	CDR3 DNA
TRBD1	TRBV4-3	few	TRBJ1-4	CASSQPDRGGEKLFF	TGCGCCAGCAGCCAACCGGACAGGGGTGGTGAAAAACTGTTTTTT
-	TRBV4-2	-	TRBJ2-5	CASSLRQAEETQYF	TGTGCCAGCAGCCTAAGACAGGCCGAAGAGACCCAGTACTTC
-	TRBV4-3	few	TRBJ1-1	CASSQERQTEAFF	TGCGCCAGCAGCCAAGAGAGGCAAACTGAAGCTTTCTTT
TRBD2	TRBV9	few	TRBJ2-1	CASSVTTSGSNEQFF	TGTGCCAGCAGCGTAACAACTAGCGGGAGCAATGAGCAGTTCTTC
-	TRBV28	-	TRBJ2-7	CASSLSALSSYEQYF	TGTGCCAGCAGTTTATCCGCATTGAGCTCCTACGAGCAGTACTTC
-	TRBV7-3	-	TRBJ2-1	CASSPPGGRNEQFF	TGTGCCAGCAGCCCCCCCGGGGGTAGGAATGAGCAGTTCTTC
-	TRBV7-3	-	TRBJ2-7	CASSLKGDEQYF	TGTGCCAGCAGCTTAAAGGGGGACGAGCAGTACTTC
TRBD1	TRBV6-5	few	TRBJ2-1	CASRRTGSSYNEQFF	TGTGCCAGCAGGCGGACAGGTAGCTCCTACAATGAGCAGTTCTTC
TRBD1	TRBV7-2	-	TRBJ2-5	CASSHRGAQETQYF	TGTGCCAGCAGCCACAGGGGAGCCCAAGAGACCCAGTACTTC
-	TRBV5-1	-	TRBJ1-2	CASSLAQNYGYTF	TGCGCCAGCAGCTTGGCCCAAAACTATGGCTACACCTTC
TRBD2	TRBV7-2	few	TRBJ2-3	CASSSRTSGTQYF	TGTGCCAGCAGCTCCAGGACTAGCGGTACGCAGTATTTT
-	TRBV6-5	few	TRBJ2-3	CASSYNSGSTDTQYF	TGTGCCAGCAGTTACAATAGCGGAAGCACAGATACGCAGTATTTT
-	TRBV30	-	TRBJ2-1	CAWSHQGIAYNEQFF	TGTGCCTGGAGCCACCAGGGTATCGCCTACAATGAGCAGTTCTTC
TRBD1	TRBV7-2	-	TRBJ2-7	CASSTTGQGREQYF	TGTGCCAGCAGCACTACGGGACAGGGTCGAGAGCAGTACTTC
TRBD1	TRBV28	-	TRBJ1-5	CATSVVGQGSNQPQHF	TGTGCCACCTCGGTAGTGGGACAGGGGAGCAATCAGCCCCAGCATTTT
-	TRBV11-2	few	TRBJ2-2	CASSFQGGMTGELFF	TGTGCCAGCAGCTTCCAGGGGGGAATGACCGGGGAGCTGTTTTTT
TRBD1	TRBV5-1	few	TRBJ2-1	CASTSGQGFNEQFF	TGCGCCAGCACCTCAGGACAGGGCTTCAATGAGCAGTTCTTC
TRBD1	TRBV7-3	few	TRBJ2-4	CASSLHSGQGRAKNIQYF	TGTGCCAGCAGCTTACATTCGGGACAGGGGAGGGCCAAAAACATTCAGTACTTC
TRBD2	TRBV7-7	few	TRBJ2-5	CASSQGLAGAAQETQYF	TGTGCTAGCAGCCAGGGACTAGCGGGAGCGGCCCAAGAGACCCAGTACTTC
-	TRBV10-3	few	TRBJ2-5	CAISESEGGETQYF	TGTGCCATCAGTGAGTCGGAGGGCGGAGAGACCCAGTACTTC
TRBD1	TRBV27	few	TRBJ1-5	CASRRDSVINQPQHF	TGTGCCAGCAGACGGGACAGTGTGATCAATCAGCCCCAGCATTTT
-	TRBV30	few	TRBJ2-5	CAWSRQALEETQYF	TGTGCCTGGAGCCGACAGGCCCTTGAAGAGACCCAGTACTTC
-	TRBV25-1	-	TRBJ2-7	CASSELRQAQYF	TGTGCCAGCAGTGAATTAAGGCAGGCTCAGTACTTC
-	TRBV20-1	few	TRBJ2-1	CSANWNEQFF	TGCAGTGCTAACTGGAATGAGCAGTTCTTC
TRBD2	TRBV5-1	once	TRBJ2-7	CASSEQGLAPLEQYF	TGCGCCAGCAGCGAGCAGGGACTAGCTCCTCTAGAGCAGTACTTC
TRBD2	TRBV7-9	-	TRBJ2-3	CASRLAGTDTQYF	TGTGCCAGCAGACTAGCGGGAACCGATACGCAGTATTTT
-	TRBV4-3	-	TRBJ1-4	CASSQDPRAAATNEKLFF	TGCGCCAGCAGCCAAGACCCGCGGGCAGCCGCAACTAATGAAAAACTGTTTTTT
TRBD1	TRBV4-2	few	TRBJ1-4	CASSRTGFDEKLFF	TGTGCCAGCAGCCGGACAGGTTTCGACGAAAAACTGTTTTTT
TRBD2	TRBV7-3	-	TRBJ2-1	CASSPRGVGGLNEQFF	TGTGCCAGCAGCCCTCGGGGAGTCGGGGGGTTAAATGAGCAGTTCTTC
-	TRBV2	-	TRBJ2-5	CASRWQSLERETQYF	-
TRBD1	TRBV30	few	TRBJ1-2	CAWRRPPGQGSNYGYTF	TGTGCCTGGAGAAGACCACCGGGACAGGGCTCTAACTATGGCTACACCTTC
TRBD2	TRBV28	few	TRBJ2-1	CASSLTSGRYNEQFF	TGTGCCAGCAGTTTAACTAGCGGGAGGTACAATGAGCAGTTCTTC
-	TRBV5-1	few	TRBJ1-1	CASSLGGRGTEAFF	TGCGCCAGCAGCTTGGGCGGGAGAGGGACTGAAGCTTTCTTT
-	TRBV6-6	few	TRBJ2-3	CASSLAVGTPDTQYF	TGTGCCAGCAGTTTAGCCGTAGGGACACCAGATACGCAGTATTTT
TRBD2	TRBV4-2	few	TRBJ2-1	CASSQDKTSGLHNEQFF	TGTGCCAGCAGCCAGGATAAGACTAGCGGGCTTCACAATGAGCAGTTCTTC
-	TRBV11-2	-	TRBJ1-1	CASSLKRNTEAFF	TGTGCCAGCAGCCTTAAGAGGAACACTGAAGCTTTCTTT
TRBD1	TRBV6-5	-	TRBJ2-7	CASSYSRDRRLDEQYF	TGTGCCAGCAGTTACTCGAGGGACAGGAGACTAGACGAGCAGTACTTC
-	TRBV7-2	few	TRBJ2-3	CASSLGDWSDTQYF	TGTGCCAGCAGCTTAGGAGACTGGAGCGATACGCAGTATTTT